Listed below are T cell receptor beta chains from one sample, sequenced in a study of blood T cell repertoires in COVID-19. The repertoire was sequenced with immunoSEQ multiplex PCR; TCRdb's copy has only in-frame clones and lacks some. The sample lists 350,000 to 550,000 clones; approximately 92% were seen once. Sequencing was carried out using PBMCs or T cells enriched from blood (not recorded which). The origin of the receptors is a man aged 30 to 39 who had recovered from COVID-19. Both conserved end residues are part of each CDR3. A D gene is named only where the DNA matches it firmly. A clone size is listed for some rows: how often the clone was seen (once, few, many), or a class if it is expanded.

j_call clone_size d_call v_call cdr3_aa cdr3_nt
TRBJ2-1 - TRBD1 TRBV4-1 CASSSPQGALGNEQFF TGCGCCAGCAGCTCCCCCCAGGGGGCGTTGGGGAATGAGCAGTTCTTC
TRBJ1-6 - - TRBV11-3 CASSLLSNSPLHF TGTGCCAGCAGCTTACTCAGTAATTCACCCCTCCACTTT
TRBJ2-1 - TRBD2 TRBV28 CASSLSGGRAGNEQFF TGTGCCAGCAGTTTATCCGGCGGGAGGGCCGGAAATGAGCAGTTCTTC
TRBJ1-6 - - TRBV7-9 CASSLGQNPLHF TGTGCCAGCAGCTTAGGTCAAAATCCCCTCCACTTT
TRBJ2-1 - - TRBV28 CASSLWGAPPSNEQFF TGTGCCAGCAGTTTATGGGGCGCCCCCCCGAGCAATGAGCAGTTCTTC
TRBJ2-7 - - TRBV19 CASGGGGPTGYEQYF TGTGCCAGCGGAGGGGGAGGGCCAACGGGGTACGAGCAGTACTTC
TRBJ2-7 few - TRBV5-1 CASSLTSTSYEQYF TGCGCCAGCAGCTTGACTAGTACTAGCTACGAGCAGTACTTC
TRBJ2-3 - TRBD2 TRBV10-1 CASSGLTSGSPDTQYF TGCGCCAGCAGTGGGCTGACTAGCGGGAGCCCAGATACGCAGTATTTT
TRBJ2-3 - - TRBV5-4 CASSFSLAADTQYF TGTGCCAGCAGCTTTTCGTTGGCTGCAGATACGCAGTATTTT
TRBJ2-1 - TRBD2 TRBV5-6 CASSPFTGTRNNEQFF TGTGCCAGCAGCCCTTTCACCGGGACTAGAAATAATGAGCAGTTCTTC
TRBJ2-7 - TRBD2 TRBV10-3 CATKGLAGAHYEQYF TGTGCCACTAAGGGACTAGCGGGAGCCCACTACGAGCAGTACTTC
TRBJ2-2 once TRBD1 TRBV28 CASRLGTGNTGELFF TGTGCCAGCAGGCTCGGGACAGGGAACACCGGGGAGCTGTTTTTT
TRBJ2-7 - TRBD2 TRBV4-1 CASSHRRLVGGTTSYEQYF TGCGCCAGCAGCCACCGAAGACTTGTGGGAGGGACTACATCCTACGAGCAGTACTTC
TRBJ2-5 - - TRBV3-1/TRBV3-2 CASSRGTGQQIRTQYF TGTGCCAGCAGCCGAGGTACGGGACAACAAATCAGGACCCAGTACTTC
TRBJ1-6 - - TRBV3-1/TRBV3-2 CASSQDRRGGPLHF TGTGCCAGCAGCCAAGATCGCCGCGGGGGACCCCTCCACTTT
TRBJ2-2 - TRBD1 TRBV2 CASSVGQGVVTGELFF TGTGCCAGCAGTGTTGGACAGGGCGTCGTCACCGGGGAGCTGTTTTTT
TRBJ2-7 - - TRBV25-1 CASSADWVSYEQYF TGTGCCAGCAGTGCCGACTGGGTCAGCTACGAGCAGTACTTC
TRBJ1-4 - - TRBV2 CASSGGSEKLFF TGTGCCAGCAGTGGAGGGAGCGAAAAACTGTTTTTT
TRBJ2-3 - TRBD1 TRBV27 CASSSYRGIRDTQYF TGTGCCAGCAGTTCTTACAGGGGCATTCGAGATACGCAGTATTTT
TRBJ1-5 - TRBD1 TRBV19 CASSFDRVGQPQHF TGTGCCAGTAGTTTTGACAGGGTAGGACAGCCCCAGCATTTT
TRBJ1-1 - - TRBV10-3 CAISGGQPMNTEAFF TGTGCCATCAGTGGCGGACAGCCTATGAACACTGAAGCTTTCTTT
TRBJ2-7 - - TRBV11-2 CASSRRDFSYEQYF TGTGCCAGCAGCCGCCGGGACTTCTCCTACGAGCAGTACTTC
TRBJ2-7 - - TRBV7-9 CASGRGGYEQYF TGTGCCAGCGGACGTGGAGGCTACGAGCAGTACTTC
TRBJ2-2 - - TRBV7-2 CASSLNSDINTGELFF TGTGCCAGCAGCTTAAATTCGGACATAAACACCGGGGAGCTGTTTTTT
TRBJ2-1 - TRBD1 TRBV7-6 CASSLAGTGGRLFEQFF TGTGCCAGCAGCTTAGCGGGGACAGGGGGCCGGCTTTTTGAGCAGTTCTTC
TRBJ1-2 - TRBD1 TRBV13 CASSKRETGAINYGYTF TGTGCCAGCAGCAAAAGAGAGACAGGGGCGATTAACTATGGCTACACCTTC
TRBJ2-2 - - TRBV6-5 CASSWGQGTGELFF TGTGCCAGCAGTTGGGGCCAGGGTACCGGGGAGCTGTTTTTT
TRBJ1-3 - TRBD1 TRBV3-1/TRBV3-2 CASSLRGLSGNTIYF TGTGCCAGCAGCCTCAGGGGGCTGTCTGGAAACACCATATATTTT
TRBJ1-3 - - TRBV6-1 CASSESPGVAGNTIYF TGTGCCAGCAGTGAATCTCCCGGGGTAGCTGGAAACACCATATATTTT
TRBJ1-6 - - TRBV11-2 CASSLDMNAVGSPLHF TGTGCCAGCAGCTTAGATATGAATGCGGTTGGCTCACCCCTCCACTTT
TRBJ2-7 - - TRBV28 CASSGAYEQYF TGTGCCAGCAGCGGGGCCTACGAGCAGTACTTC
TRBJ1-1 - - TRBV5-4 CASSLDGGGAASAFF TGTGCCAGCAGCTTGGATGGGGGAGGCGCCGCTTCGGCTTTCTTT
TRBJ1-5 - TRBD1 TRBV28 CASSPGDRAIPQHF TGTGCCAGCAGCCCGGGGGACAGGGCGATACCCCAGCATTTT
TRBJ1-1 - - TRBV7-6 CASSEGHGGGPSRAFF TGTGCCAGCAGCGAGGGTCACGGGGGTGGGCCGAGTAGAGCTTTCTTT
TRBJ1-3 - - TRBV28 CASSLGNLRGNTIYF TGTGCCAGCAGTTTGGGCAATCTGAGAGGGAACACCATATATTTT
TRBJ2-7 - - TRBV18 CASSPGSGRWEQYF TGTGCCAGCTCACCTGGTTCGGGGAGATGGGAGCAGTACTTC
TRBJ1-3 - - TRBV5-1 CASSPTGTSYSGNTIYF TGCGCCAGCAGCCCGACCGGGACTTCATACTCTGGAAACACCATATATTTT
TRBJ2-6 - - TRBV7-9 CASSFQGGSSGANVLTF TGTGCCAGCAGCTTCCAGGGAGGATCCTCTGGGGCCAACGTCCTGACTTTC
TRBJ2-7 - TRBD1 TRBV3-1/TRBV3-2 CASSAGTANYEQYF TGTGCCAGCAGCGCCGGGACAGCGAACTACGAGCAGTACTTC
TRBJ1-6 - TRBD1 TRBV27 CASSFQGALHNSPLHF TGTGCCAGCAGTTTCCAGGGGGCGCTTCACAATTCACCCCTCCACTTT
TRBJ2-1 - TRBD1 TRBV6-5 CASSSAGTGGKNEQFF TGTGCCAGCAGTTCCGCCGGGACAGGGGGAAAAAATGAGCAGTTCTTC
TRBJ1-1 - - TRBV7-2 CASSLLGVRTEAFF TGTGCCAGCAGCCTCCTCGGGGTGAGGACTGAAGCTTTCTTT
TRBJ2-1 - TRBD2 TRBV4-2 CASSGRSSGYNEQFF TGTGCCAGCAGCGGACGGTCTAGCGGATACAATGAGCAGTTCTTC
TRBJ1-2 - - TRBV7-8 CASSWRRDDGYTF TGTGCCAGCAGCTGGCGCAGGGATGATGGCTACACCTTC
TRBJ1-1 - - TRBV28 CASRPEMNTEAFF TGTGCCAGCAGACCTGAGATGAACACTGAAGCTTTCTTT
TRBJ2-7 - TRBD1 TRBV5-6 CASSGGTGRFHEQYF TGTGCCAGCAGCGGGGGGACAGGTCGTTTTCACGAGCAGTACTTC
TRBJ2-7 - TRBD2 TRBV27 CASSSPGLGSYEQYF TGTGCCAGCAGTAGCCCCGGACTAGGTTCCTACGAGCAGTACTTC
TRBJ2-1 - TRBD2 TRBV29-1 CSVDSGRHNEQFF TGCAGCGTTGATAGCGGGAGGCACAATGAGCAGTTCTTC
TRBJ1-6 - - TRBV18 CASSLGTLGVNSPLHF TGTGCCAGCTCGCTCGGGACACTCGGGGTCAATTCACCCCTCCACTTT
TRBJ2-7 - - TRBV5-1 CASYREQSSYEQYF TGCGCCAGCTACAGGGAACAGAGCTCCTACGAGCAGTACTTC
TRBJ2-7 - TRBD2 TRBV7-8 CASSSGLAGLYEQYF TGTGCCAGCAGCTCGGGACTAGCGGGCCTCTACGAGCAGTACTTC
TRBJ1-1 - - TRBV20-1 CSAISYTEAFF TGCAGTGCCATCAGTTACACTGAAGCTTTCTTT
TRBJ2-1 - TRBD2 TRBV28 CASSSTGLAGVSSYNEQFF TGTGCCAGCAGTTCCACCGGACTAGCGGGGGTCAGCTCCTACAATGAGCAGTTCTTC